This T cell receptor (beta chain) was retrieved from a study of T cell responses to AZD1222 COVID-19 vaccine (dated by TCRdb to about 2021). For the study in its entirety: AZD1222 recipients given second doses at about 4 weeks or at about 12 weeks were pooled, since spike-specific TCR depth and breadth were not found to differ between the two schedules. Trial participants were enrolled into age subgroups of 18-55, 56-69 and 70-plus years, which contained approximately 150, 28 and 58 TCR-sequenced participants, respectively. A total of more than 230 trial participants underwent TCR sequencing, of whom some 210 received two doses of AZD1222 and about 25 received two doses of the MenACWY control vaccine.

The time point label of this sample denotes: baseline before first vaccination. Vaccinee samples were obtained from the UK trials COV001 and COV002, which included a single-blind randomized controlled phase 2/3 trial of AZD1222 (ChAdOx1 nCoV-19) in healthy adults. Trial participant PBMC samples were collected at day 0 and day 28 after the second dose for TCRbeta chain sequencing. The research as a whole found: Nearly half of unique spike-specific TCRs reportedly recognized epitopes outside regions mutated in the B.1.351 and B.1.1.7 variants. Vaccine-associated CD4 TCRs spanned the whole spike protein, with dominant responses in regions 160-218 and 743-854. After two AZD1222 doses, both the breadth and the depth of spike-specific TCRs were significantly higher than at day 0 and than in MenACWY recipients. Because no samples from the day 14 peak response were available, repertoires could be characterized only after the peak T cell response. Conclusions about previously exposed vaccinees were limited because only six AZD1222 recipients were SARS-CoV-2 seropositive at baseline. Participants were mostly white British, with more females than males. The authors suggested clonal diversity may have been underestimated. The 56-69-year group was small, and its depth increase did not reach significance, likely because of low power.

The CDR3 regions of human TCRbeta chains were analyzed by immunosequencing. Per the original workflow: TCRs in the repertoires were matched against a reference library of SARS-CoV-2-specific TCRs that had been generated with the MIRA antigen-specificity platform. Breadth was defined as the fraction of unique TCRs that were SARS-CoV-2-associated, and depth was defined as the fraction of total T cells that were SARS-CoV-2-associated. Using the MIRA data, each spike-specific TCR was assigned both to the spike region to which the TCR was reactive and to a CD4 or CD8 class. Log10-transformed breadth and depth values were compared by one-way ANOVA with Sidak's multiple comparisons tests. Held by TCRdb, this immuneACCESS table contains in-frame sequences only and omits some clones. Under half of the omission traces to an unresolved V gene where checked; the cause of the rest is unknown. That table gives V, J and clone size, and the DNA gave D and trimming. In all, the sample holds about 150,000 clones, and approximately 94% of those were seen once. The ten largest clones capture roughly 1.3% of the sample.

About this clone itself: Its antigen target is currently unknown. No base quality information exists; no much larger clone differs at one position.

The receptor comes from an adult in good health. This sample comprised peripheral blood, obtained on day 0 of AZD1222 vaccination.

The DNA is TGTGCCAGCAGCCACGGGTCGAACACTGAAGCTTTCTTT. Its product reads: CASSHGSNTEAFF. The chain links TRBV7-8 with TRBJ1-1, with the D gene too uncertain to name. V is cut by 5 bases and J by 1 base, and the space between the germline ends is 8 bases. There are 13 amino acids in the CDR3, from cysteine to phenylalanine inclusive. Only the CDR3 portion is preserved as DNA: 39 bases, with reading frame beginning at the first base. The germline V gene provides CDR1 SGHVS and CDR2 FQNEAQ.